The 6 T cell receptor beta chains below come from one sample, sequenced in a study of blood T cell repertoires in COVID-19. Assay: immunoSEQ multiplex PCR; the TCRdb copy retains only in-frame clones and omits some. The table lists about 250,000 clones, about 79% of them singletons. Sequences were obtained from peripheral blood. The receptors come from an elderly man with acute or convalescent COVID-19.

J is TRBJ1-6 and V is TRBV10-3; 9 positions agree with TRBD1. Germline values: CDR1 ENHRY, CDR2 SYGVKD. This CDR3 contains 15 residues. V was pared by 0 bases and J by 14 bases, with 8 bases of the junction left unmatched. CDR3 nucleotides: TGTGCCATCAGTGAGTCGGGACAGGGCCGAATAGCCCTCCACTTT. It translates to CAISESGQGRIALHF.

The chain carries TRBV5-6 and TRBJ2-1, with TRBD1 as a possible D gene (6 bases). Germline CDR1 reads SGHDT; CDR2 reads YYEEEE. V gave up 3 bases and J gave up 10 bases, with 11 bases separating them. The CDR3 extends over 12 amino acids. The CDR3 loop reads CASSWGTPEQFF. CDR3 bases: TGTGCCAGCAGCTGGGGGACACCAGAGCAGTTCTTC.

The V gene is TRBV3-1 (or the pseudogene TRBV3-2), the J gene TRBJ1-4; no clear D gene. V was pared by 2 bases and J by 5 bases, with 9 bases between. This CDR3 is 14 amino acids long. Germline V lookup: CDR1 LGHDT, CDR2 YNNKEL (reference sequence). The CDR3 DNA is TGTGCCAGCAGCCAAACATGGCGGAATGAAAAACTGTTTTTT. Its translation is CASSQTWRNEKLFF.

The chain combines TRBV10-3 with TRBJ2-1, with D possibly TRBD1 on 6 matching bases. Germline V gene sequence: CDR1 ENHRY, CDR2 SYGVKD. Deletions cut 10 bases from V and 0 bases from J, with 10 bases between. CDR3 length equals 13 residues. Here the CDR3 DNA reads TGTGCCACAGGGGACCGCTCCTACAATGAGCAGTTCTTC. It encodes CATGDRSYNEQFF.

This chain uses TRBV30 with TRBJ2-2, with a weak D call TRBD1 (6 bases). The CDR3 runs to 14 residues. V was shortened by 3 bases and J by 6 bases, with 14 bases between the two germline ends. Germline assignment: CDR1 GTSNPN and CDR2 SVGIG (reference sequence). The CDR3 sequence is CAWRQTGFSGELFF. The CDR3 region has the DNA TGTGCCTGGAGGCAAACAGGGTTTTCCGGGGAGCTGTTTTTT.

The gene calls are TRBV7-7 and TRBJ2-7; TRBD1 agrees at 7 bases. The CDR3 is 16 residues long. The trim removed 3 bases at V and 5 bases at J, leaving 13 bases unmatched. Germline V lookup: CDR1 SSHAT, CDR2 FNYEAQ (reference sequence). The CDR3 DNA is TGTGCCAGCAGCTTTTTAGGGGGCGAAATCGGGCACGAGCAGTACTTC. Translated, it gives CASSFLGGEIGHEQYF.